This is a list of T cell receptor beta chains from one sample in a study of cytomegalovirus exposure and HLA in healthy donors. Clones were sequenced by immunoSEQ multiplex PCR, and TCRdb holds only the in-frame ones, with some missing. The sample includes 160,000 or so clones, around four fifths seen only once; the top ten take roughly 4.3%. Sequences were obtained from PBMCs. Every receptor here comes from a man aged 50 to 60 in good health and CMV-seropositive. Both conserved end residues are part of each CDR3. D genes are given only for firm matches. Clone size is shown for a subset of rows, as once, few, many or a class of expanded clone.

j_call: TRBJ1-5; d_call: TRBD1; v_call: TRBV7-9; clone_size: NA; cdr3_nt: TGTGCCAGCAGCAAGGGACAGGGAGAGTATAGCAATCAGCCCCAGCATTTT; cdr3_aa: CASSKGQGEYSNQPQHF
j_call: TRBJ2-1; d_call: NA; v_call: TRBV7-9; clone_size: NA; cdr3_nt: TGTGCCAGCAGCTTAACACAAACAGACAGACACTCCTACAATGAGCAGTTCTTC; cdr3_aa: CASSLTQTDRHSYNEQFF
j_call: TRBJ1-2; d_call: TRBD1; v_call: TRBV10-3; clone_size: NA; cdr3_nt: TGTGCCATCTTAAGCCAGGCAGGGGGATCTAACTATGGCTACACCTTC; cdr3_aa: CAILSQAGGSNYGYTF
j_call: TRBJ1-2; d_call: TRBD1; v_call: TRBV27; clone_size: NA; cdr3_nt: TGTGCCAGCAGGCCCGGGACAGGGTTCGGTGGCTACACCTTC; cdr3_aa: CASRPGTGFGGYTF
j_call: TRBJ2-1; d_call: TRBD2; v_call: TRBV6-1; clone_size: NA; cdr3_nt: TGTGCCAGCAGTGATTTAACTAGCGGGATTCTTGAGCAGTTCTTC; cdr3_aa: CASSDLTSGILEQFF
j_call: TRBJ1-5; d_call: TRBD1; v_call: TRBV7-9; clone_size: NA; cdr3_nt: TGTGCCAGCAGCTTAGCTCAAGGACAGGCTAGCAATCAGCCCCAGCATTTT; cdr3_aa: CASSLAQGQASNQPQHF
j_call: TRBJ2-3; d_call: TRBD2; v_call: TRBV7-9; clone_size: once; cdr3_nt: TGTGCCAGCAGCCCGCGGGGAACGGGGGGGACAGATACGCAGTATTTT; cdr3_aa: CASSPRGTGGTDTQYF
j_call: TRBJ1-1; d_call: NA; v_call: TRBV5-1; clone_size: NA; cdr3_nt: TGCGCCAGCAGCCGACCCGATAGGGGCACTGAAGCTTTCTTT; cdr3_aa: CASSRPDRGTEAFF
j_call: TRBJ1-5; d_call: NA; v_call: TRBV15; clone_size: NA; cdr3_nt: TGTGCCACCAGCACCGACAGCCCAGTTCAGCCCCAGCATTTT; cdr3_aa: CATSTDSPVQPQHF
j_call: TRBJ1-2; d_call: NA; v_call: TRBV6-1; clone_size: NA; cdr3_nt: TGTGCCAGCAGTAGACAGGAGCGCTATGGCTACACCTTC; cdr3_aa: CASSRQERYGYTF
j_call: TRBJ2-7; d_call: NA; v_call: TRBV20-1; clone_size: NA; cdr3_nt: TGCAGCGGACAGTCCTACGAGCAGTACTTC; cdr3_aa: CSGQSYEQYF
j_call: TRBJ2-5; d_call: NA; v_call: TRBV7-2; clone_size: NA; cdr3_nt: TGTGCCTGTCGCGGGACCCTCCAAGAGACCCAGTACTTC; cdr3_aa: CACRGTLQETQYF
j_call: TRBJ2-7; d_call: NA; v_call: TRBV7-8; clone_size: NA; cdr3_nt: TGTGCCAGCCTTCAGGAGGGGGGAGGGCTGAACGAGCAGTACTTC; cdr3_aa: CASLQEGGGLNEQYF
j_call: TRBJ1-1; d_call: NA; v_call: TRBV7-2; clone_size: NA; cdr3_nt: TGTGCCAGCAGCTTAGGCCGGAGGCAGATATTT; cdr3_aa: CASSLGRRQIF
j_call: TRBJ2-7; d_call: TRBD1; v_call: TRBV5-1; clone_size: NA; cdr3_nt: TGCGCCAGCAGCTTGGGCCCCGGGACAGGGGAATACGAGCAGTACTTC; cdr3_aa: CASSLGPGTGEYEQYF
j_call: TRBJ1-3; d_call: NA; v_call: TRBV7-2; clone_size: NA; cdr3_nt: TGTGCCAGCAGCTTACTCGGTTCCGGAAACACCATATATTTT; cdr3_aa: CASSLLGSGNTIYF